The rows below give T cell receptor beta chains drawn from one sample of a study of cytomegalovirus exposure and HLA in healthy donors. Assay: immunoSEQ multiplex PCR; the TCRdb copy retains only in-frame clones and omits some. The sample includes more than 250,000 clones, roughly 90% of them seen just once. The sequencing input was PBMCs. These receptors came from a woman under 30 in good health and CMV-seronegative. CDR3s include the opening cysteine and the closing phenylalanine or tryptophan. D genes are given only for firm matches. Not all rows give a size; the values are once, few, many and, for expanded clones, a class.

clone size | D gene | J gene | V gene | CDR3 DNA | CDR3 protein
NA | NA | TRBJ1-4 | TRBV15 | TGTGCCACCAGCAGGGGACTCGGGGTTGAAAAACTGTTTTTT | CATSRGLGVEKLFF
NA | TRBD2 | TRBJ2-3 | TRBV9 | TGTGCCAGCAGTGAGCGGGAACGCACAGATACGCAGTATTTT | CASSERERTDTQYF
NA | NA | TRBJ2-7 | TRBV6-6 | TGTGCCACCTCGGCCCGGAGTTACGAGCAGTACTTC | CATSARSYEQYF
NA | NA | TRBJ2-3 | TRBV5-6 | TGTGCCAGCAGCGTAAACAGGGCGGATACGCAGTATTTT | CASSVNRADTQYF
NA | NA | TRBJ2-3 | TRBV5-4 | TGTGCCAGCAGGCCTCGGGAGTTTAACACAGATACGCAGTATTTT | CASRPREFNTDTQYF
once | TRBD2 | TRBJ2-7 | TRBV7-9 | TGTGCCAGCAGCTTAGGTCTAGCGGGGTCGCAGTACTTC | CASSLGLAGSQYF
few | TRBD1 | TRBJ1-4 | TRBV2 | TGTGCCAGCACTCGGGACAGCCTAATTGCAACTAATGAAAAACTGTTTTTT | CASTRDSLIATNEKLFF
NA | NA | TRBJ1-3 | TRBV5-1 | TGCGCCAGCAGCCCGGACAGTACTGGAAACACCATATATTTT | CASSPDSTGNTIYF
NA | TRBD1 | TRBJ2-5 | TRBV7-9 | TGTGCCAGCAGCTTTAAGCGGCCAGGGGGAGAGACCCAGTACTTC | CASSFKRPGGETQYF
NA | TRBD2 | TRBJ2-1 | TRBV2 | TGTGCCAGCAGTGCGACTAGCGGCGTCCCCGGGGCTGAGCAGTTCTTC | CASSATSGVPGAEQFF
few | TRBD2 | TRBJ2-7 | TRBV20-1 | TGCAGTGCGCCCCGCGAGCGGGAGTGGTACTTC | CSAPREREWYF
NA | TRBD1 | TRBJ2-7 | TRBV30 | TGTGCCTGGCAGGACAGGGGGCGCCCCCTGTCACCCTACGAGCAGTACTTC | CAWQDRGRPLSPYEQYF
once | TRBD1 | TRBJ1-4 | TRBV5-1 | TGCGCCAGCAGCTTGGTTGGGACAGGAAATTCCGAAAAACTGTTTTTT | CASSLVGTGNSEKLFF
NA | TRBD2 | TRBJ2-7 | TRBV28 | TGTGCCAGCAGTTTAGGCCCCCCGACTAGCAAGTACGAGCAGTACTTC | CASSLGPPTSKYEQYF
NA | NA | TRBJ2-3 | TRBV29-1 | TGCAGCGTTGCGGGACACTCAACGGGGGATACGCAGTATTTT | CSVAGHSTGDTQYF
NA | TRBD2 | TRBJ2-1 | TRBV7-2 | TGTGCCAGCAGCTCCACTAGCGGGGTTTACAATGAGCAGTTCTTC | CASSSTSGVYNEQFF
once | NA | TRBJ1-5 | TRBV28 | TGTGCCAGCAGTTTAGAAAGAGAAAATCAGCCCCAGCATTTT | CASSLERENQPQHF
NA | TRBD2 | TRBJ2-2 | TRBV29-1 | TGCAGCGTTGAAGACCCTACCGCGGTAAAACGGGGAGGGGACACCGGGGAGCTGTTTTTT | CSVEDPTAVKRGGDTGELFF
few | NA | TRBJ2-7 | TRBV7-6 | TGTGCCAGCAGCTTAGGTTGGGGAGCGGTCTCCTACGAGCAGTACTTC | CASSLGWGAVSYEQYF
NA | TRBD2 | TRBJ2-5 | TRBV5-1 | TGCGCCAGCAGCTTAGCCGGGACTAGCGGCGAGGAGACCCAGTACTTC | CASSLAGTSGEETQYF
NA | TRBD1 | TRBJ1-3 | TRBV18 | TGTGCCAGCTCAAACCAGGGGGCCTCTGGAAACACCATATATTTT | CASSNQGASGNTIYF